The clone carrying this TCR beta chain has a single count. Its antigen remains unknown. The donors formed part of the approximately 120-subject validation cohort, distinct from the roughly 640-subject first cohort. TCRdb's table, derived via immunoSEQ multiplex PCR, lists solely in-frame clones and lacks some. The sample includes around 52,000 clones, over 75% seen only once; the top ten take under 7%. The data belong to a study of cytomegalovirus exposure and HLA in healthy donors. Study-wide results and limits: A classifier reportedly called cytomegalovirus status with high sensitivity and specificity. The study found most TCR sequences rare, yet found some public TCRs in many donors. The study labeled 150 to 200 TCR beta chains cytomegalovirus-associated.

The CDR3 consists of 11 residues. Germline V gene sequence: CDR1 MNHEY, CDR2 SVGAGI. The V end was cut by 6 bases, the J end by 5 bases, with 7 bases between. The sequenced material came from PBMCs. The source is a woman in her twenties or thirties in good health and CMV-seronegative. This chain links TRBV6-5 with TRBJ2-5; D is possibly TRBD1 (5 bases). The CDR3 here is CASRGLETQYF. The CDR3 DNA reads TGTGCCAGCAGGGGGCTCGAGACCCAGTACTTC.